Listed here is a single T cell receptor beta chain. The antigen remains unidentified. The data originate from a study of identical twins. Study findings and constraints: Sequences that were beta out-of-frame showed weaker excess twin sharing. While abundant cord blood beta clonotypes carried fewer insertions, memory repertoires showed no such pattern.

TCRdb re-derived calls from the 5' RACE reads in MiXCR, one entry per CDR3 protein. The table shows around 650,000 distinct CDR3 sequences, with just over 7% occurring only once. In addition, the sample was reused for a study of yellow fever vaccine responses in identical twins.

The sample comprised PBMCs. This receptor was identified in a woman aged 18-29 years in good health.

The CDR3 here is CASSLQGKDEQFF. Written as DNA, the CDR3 is TGTGCCAGCAGCTTGCAGGGTAAGGATGAGCAGTTCTTC. V usage is TRBV3-1 and J usage is TRBJ2-1; tentatively, D is TRBD1 (5 bases). Trimming stripped 5 bases from V and 8 bases from J, with 13 bases between. Germline V gives CDR1 LGHDT, CDR2 YNNKEL (reference sequence). The CDR3 extends over 13 amino acids.